One T cell receptor (beta chain) is described in this entry. It lacks a known antigen. Base quality data are lacking; no much larger clone is found one base away. Measured from the cysteine to the phenylalanine, the CDR3 is 13 residues long. The entry retains the CDR3 DNA only, 39 bases that are in frame from base 1. CDR1 and CDR2, per the germline V gene, are SGHNT and YENEEA. V and J lose 8 bases and 5 bases, and a span of 12 bases separates them. These data belong to a study of blood T cell repertoires in COVID-19 (TCRdb year 2020). Study-wide context: The collaborator samples originated in the United States, Italy and Spain and spanned the acute and convalescent phases of COVID-19. The repertoires were released in a freely available public database intended as a resource for research on the immune response to SARS-CoV-2. HLA class I and class II types, where available, came from metadata supplied by the sample provider rather than from assay-based typing. Deeply sampled blood TCRbeta repertoires from subjects exposed to, actively infected with, or recovered from COVID-19 were included in the dataset. The material from the prospective study consisted of cDNA or gDNA derived from T cells, B-cell-depleted T cells, or PBMCs. Samples came from the ongoing ImmuneRACE study (first 160 participants) plus 1,254 subjects from 6 global collaborators. Nearly every sample came with metadata listing a de-identified subject ID, COVID-19 status, age in years and sex. Points the paper makes about the study in general: The amount of clinical and demographic metadata varied by source and participant and was provided uncurated.

TCRbeta CDR3 regions were amplified from genomic DNA using the immunoSEQ Assay, a bias-controlled multiplex PCR. Per the original workflow: The number of nucleated cells in each sample was estimated from the amplification of reference gene primers within the assay. Sequence reads were collapsed and filtered to measure the absolute abundance of every unique TCRbeta CDR3 rearrangement. For each sample, productive Simpson clonality was calculated as the square root of Simpson's diversity index over productive rearrangements. This is the immuneACCESS table as TCRdb keeps it, with only in-frame sequences that have V and J called. A part of the clones is gone; compared with another copy, unresolved V genes explain less than half, and the rest is unexplained. The V and J calls and clone size come from that table; D and trimming were worked out from the DNA. For this sample there are a few hundred thousand clones; about 90% appear just once. The ten largest clones capture more than 1% of the sample.

In the prospective study, participants were 18 to 89 years old, resided in under 30 geographic areas of the United States, and were enrolled through a virtual design. Cohort assignment in the prospective study relied on participant-reported clinical history from a screening survey and a study questionnaire. In the prospective study, mobile phlebotomists collected whole blood, serum and a nasopharyngeal or oropharyngeal swab from each participant. Participants in the prospective study had the option to provide additional blood draws and questionnaires over a roughly 2-month period. Before DNA extraction, blood samples from the prospective study were shipped at room temperature or frozen.

This TCR came from a human donor in a cohort exposed to, infected with or recovered from COVID-19 (not recorded which). The donor label of this sample is uncertain. The sample taken for sequencing was PBMCs or T cells enriched from blood (not recorded which). The sequence is built from TRBV11-3 and TRBJ2-2; the D gene cannot be named for sure. The CDR3 reads as follows: CASSERGTGELFF. The nucleotides read TGTGCCAGCTCAGAGCGTGGAACCGGGGAGCTGTTTTTT.